This T cell receptor beta chain was documented in a study of cytomegalovirus exposure and HLA in healthy donors. The CDR3 is 14 residues long. Germline lookup yields CDR1 LNHDA and CDR2 SQIVND (reference sequence). The V gene end was trimmed by 3 bases and the J gene end by 5 bases; junction bases not matched to a gene: 5. This clone was seen only once. The table came from immunoSEQ multiplex PCR; TCRdb's copy has only in-frame clones and leaves some out. The sample consists of tens of thousands of clones, about four fifths of them appearing once. Sequenced input: PBMCs. V and J are TRBV19 and TRBJ2-5; 8 bases agree with TRBD1. The TCR originated in a young woman in good health and CMV-seropositive. CDR3 loop: CASSMQGAIETQYF. CDR3 DNA: TGTGCCAGTAGTATGCAGGGGGCAATTGAGACCCAGTACTTC.